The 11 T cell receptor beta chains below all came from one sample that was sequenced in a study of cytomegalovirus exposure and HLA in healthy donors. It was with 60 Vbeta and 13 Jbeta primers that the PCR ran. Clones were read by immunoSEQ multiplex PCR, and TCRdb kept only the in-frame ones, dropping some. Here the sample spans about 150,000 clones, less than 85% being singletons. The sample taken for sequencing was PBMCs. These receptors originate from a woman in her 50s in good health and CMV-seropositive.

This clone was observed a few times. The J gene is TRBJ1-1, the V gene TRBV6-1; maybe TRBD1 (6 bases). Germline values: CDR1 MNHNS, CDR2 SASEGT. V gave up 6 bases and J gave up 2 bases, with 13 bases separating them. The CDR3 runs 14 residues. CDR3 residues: CASRPGTLNTEAFF. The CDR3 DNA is TGTGCCAGCAGGCCCGGGACACTTAACACTGAAGCTTTCTTT.

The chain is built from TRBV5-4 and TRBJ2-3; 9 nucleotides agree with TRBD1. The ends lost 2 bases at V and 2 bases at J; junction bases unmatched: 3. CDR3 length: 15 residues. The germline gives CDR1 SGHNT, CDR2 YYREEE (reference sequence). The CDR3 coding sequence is TGTGCCAGCAGCTTCCGGGACAGGGACACAGATACGCAGTATTTT. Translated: CASSFRDRDTDTQYF.

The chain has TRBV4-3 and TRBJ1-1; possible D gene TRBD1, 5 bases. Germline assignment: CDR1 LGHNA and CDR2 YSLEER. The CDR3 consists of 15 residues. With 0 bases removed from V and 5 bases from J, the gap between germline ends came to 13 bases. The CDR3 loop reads CASSQDPQGRTEAFF. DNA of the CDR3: TGCGCCAGCAGCCAAGATCCGCAGGGAAGGACTGAAGCTTTCTTT.

For the CDR3, the DNA is TGTGCCAGCAGCTTATACGACAGGATAGCTTTCTTT. Translated, it gives CASSLYDRIAFF. The chain joins TRBV7-9 to TRBJ1-1; D is perhaps TRBD1 (6 bases). CDR1 is SEHNR, CDR2 FQNEAQ, per germline (reference sequence). V lost 2 bases and J 10 bases, leaving 11 bases between the germline ends. The CDR3 contains 12 residues.

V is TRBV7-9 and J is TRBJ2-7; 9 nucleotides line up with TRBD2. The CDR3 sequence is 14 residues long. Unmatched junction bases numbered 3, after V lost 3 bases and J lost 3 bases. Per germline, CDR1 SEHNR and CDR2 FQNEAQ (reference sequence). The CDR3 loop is CASSFAGGLYEQYF. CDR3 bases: TGTGCCAGCAGCTTTGCGGGGGGGCTCTACGAGCAGTACTTC.

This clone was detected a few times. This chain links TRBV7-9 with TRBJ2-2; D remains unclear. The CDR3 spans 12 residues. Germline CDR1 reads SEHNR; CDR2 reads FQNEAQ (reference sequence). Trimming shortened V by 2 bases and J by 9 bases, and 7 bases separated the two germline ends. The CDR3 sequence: CASSLSGRELFF. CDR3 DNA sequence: TGTGCCAGCAGCTTATCTGGCCGGGAGCTGTTTTTT.

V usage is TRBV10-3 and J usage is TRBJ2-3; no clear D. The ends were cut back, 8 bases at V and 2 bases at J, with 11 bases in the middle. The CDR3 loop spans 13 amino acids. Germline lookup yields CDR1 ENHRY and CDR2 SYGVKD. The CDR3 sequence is CAISLRVTDTQYF. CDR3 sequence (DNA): TGTGCCATCTCCCTTAGAGTCACAGATACGCAGTATTTT.

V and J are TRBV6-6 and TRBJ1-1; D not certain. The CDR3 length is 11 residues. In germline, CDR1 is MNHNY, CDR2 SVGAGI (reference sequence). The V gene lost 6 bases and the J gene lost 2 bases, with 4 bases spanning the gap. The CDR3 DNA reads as TGTGCCAGCAGGCTAAACACTGAAGCTTTCTTT. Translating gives CASRLNTEAFF.

CDR3 DNA sequence: TGTGCCAGCAGCTCACAGGATAGCAATCAGCCCCAGCATTTT. Protein: CASSSQDSNQPQHF. V is TRBV5-4 and J is TRBJ1-5, with D maybe TRBD1 (5 bases). The V and J ends lost 3 bases and 0 bases respectively, with 7 bases between them. Germline V gives CDR1 SGHNT, CDR2 YYREEE (reference sequence). CDR3 length equals 14 residues. Full variable domain (remainder filled in from reference TRBV5-4 and TRBJ1-5): ETGVTQSPTHLIKTRGQQVTLRCSSQSGHNTVSWYQQALGQGPQFIFQYYREEENGRGNFPPRFSGLQFPNYSSELNVNALELDDSALYLCASSSQDSNQPQHFGDGTRLSIL.

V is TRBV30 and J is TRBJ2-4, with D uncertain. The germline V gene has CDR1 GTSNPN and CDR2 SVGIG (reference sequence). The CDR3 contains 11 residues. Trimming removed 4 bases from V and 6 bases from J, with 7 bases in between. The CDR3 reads CAWKSGNIQYF. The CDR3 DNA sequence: TGTGCCTGGAAGTCGGGAAACATTCAGTACTTC.

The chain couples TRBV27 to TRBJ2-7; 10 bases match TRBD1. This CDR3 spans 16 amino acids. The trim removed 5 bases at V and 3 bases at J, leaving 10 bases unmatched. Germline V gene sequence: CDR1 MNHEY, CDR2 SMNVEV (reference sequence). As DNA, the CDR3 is TGTGCCAGCAGTCCATATTGGGGACAGGGGAGCTACGAGCAGTACTTC. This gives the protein CASSPYWGQGSYEQYF.